The clone carrying this TCR beta chain has just a few counts. Antigen: not known. The sample is drawn from a study of OX40 agonist ivuxolimab in advanced cancers. Repertoires were generated with immunoSEQ multiplex PCR, while TCRdb's copy carries only in-frame clones and drops some. The table lists tens of thousands of clones, roughly nine tenths of them singletons, with less than 8% in the top ten. Study outcomes and limitations: CD4+ T cells averaged fewer expanded clones than CD8+ T cells. With doses of 0.1 to 3.0 mg/kg, CD4+ and CD8+ blood T cells had undergone clonal expansion by week 6.

Germline V gene lookup returns CDR1 SGDLS and CDR2 YYNGEE. The CDR3 is made up of 15 amino acids. V lost 2 bases to trimming and J lost 0 bases, with 11 bases between them. Sequenced material: CD4+ or CD8+ T cells sorted from blood, taken in a trial of the OX40 agonist ivuxolimab. V and J are TRBV9 and TRBJ1-1; no firm D call. The source is an adult with an advanced solid tumor such as melanoma, head and neck, liver or kidney cancer. This CDR3 is CASSVLTGMNTEAFF. CDR3 nucleotide sequence: TGTGCCAGCAGCGTTCTGACGGGCATGAACACTGAAGCTTTCTTT. Full variable domain (remainder filled in from reference TRBV9 and TRBJ1-1): DSGVTQTPKHLITATGQRVTLRCSPRSGDLSVYWYQQSLDQGLQFLIQYYNGEERAKGNILERFSAQQFPDLHSELNLSSLELGDSALYFCASSVLTGMNTEAFFGQGTRLTVV.